These 23 T cell receptor beta chains came from one sample sequenced in a study of vaccination and CD4 T cells after COVID-19 (dated by TCRdb to the early 2020s). The time point label, read with the paper, signifies: late sampling 161 to 241 days after vaccination in three convalescent patients. The intended sense of this specimen's treatment or condition label: roughly nine-day PBMC culture with coronavirus spike peptide pools or control peptides (ViraFEST assay). Library generation was performed with PCR. Sequencing instrument: Illumina iSeq 100. TCR sequencing of DNA from cultured CD4+ T cells used the Oncomine TCR Beta short-read assay at the Johns Hopkins FTIC core. TCRdb cleaned the public reads at Q25 with fastp, built clones with MiXCR and kept in-frame beta chains. Every CDR3 protein is listed once, alongside the most common genes and DNA of its rows. Recorded for this sample are 25,000 to 30,000 distinct CDR3 sequences; about 35% of them occurred a single time. The ten largest clones represent about 3.4% of the sample.

The antigens for these receptors are not known. Sample: CD4+ T cells from blood, cultured in vitro, taken about 7 months after SARS-CoV-2 vaccination. The receptors derive from a human donor who had recovered from COVID-19.

This rearrangement joins TRBV28 to TRBJ2-5, with 13 bases identical to TRBD2. The CDR3 covers 15 residues. The J segment lost 5 bases and the V segment lost 5 bases, leaving 5 bases of the junction unmatched. Germline CDR1 MDHEN, CDR2 SYDVKM. The CDR3 loop reads CASSRTSGRGETQYF. The CDR3 DNA reads as TGTGCCAGCAGTAGGACTAGCGGGAGAGGGGAGACCCAGTACTTC.

The CDR3 DNA follows: TGTGCCAGCAGTGAATTCCAGGGAGAGACCCAGTACTTC. Translated: CASSEFQGETQYF. The genes are TRBV2 and TRBJ2-5, with D tentatively TRBD1 (5 bases). The CDR3 sequence is 13 residues long. The germline V and J ends were trimmed by 2 bases and 4 bases, with 8 bases remaining between them. Germline CDR1 reads SNHLY; CDR2 reads FYNNEI. Using reference TRBV2 and TRBJ2-5 for the parts outside the CDR3, the full variable domain is EPEVTQTPSHQVTQMGQEVILRCVPISNHLYFYWYRQILGQKVEFLVSFYNNEISEKSEIFDDQFSVERPDGSNFTLKIRSTKLEDSAMYFCASSEFQGETQYFGPGTRLLVL.

This clonotype is classed as medium-sized. The V and J genes are TRBV7-8 and TRBJ2-3, with 7 bases identical to TRBD2. Germline CDR1 reads SGHVS; CDR2 reads FQNEAQ. The CDR3 covers 15 residues. V shed 2 bases, J shed 2 bases, and the junction held 4 bases outside the gene matches. The CDR3 DNA reads as TGTGCCAGCAGCTTACGAAGCGGGAACACAGATACGCAGTATTTT. Encoded protein: CASSLRSGNTDTQYF.

The chain recombines TRBV4-1 with TRBJ2-4; TRBD1 matches 12 bases. CDR1 and CDR2 (germline): MGHRA, YSYEKL. The CDR3 loop spans 17 amino acids. The junction had 4 bases not matched to a gene; V was cut back by 3 bases and J by 1 base. This chain's CDR3 is CASSQKGQGAAKNIQYF. CDR3 nucleotide sequence: TGCGCCAGCAGCCAGAAGGGACAGGGGGCGGCCAAAAACATTCAGTACTTC.

The chain links TRBV20-1 to TRBJ2-3; TRBD2 is a possible D gene (5 bases). Germline V gene sequence: CDR1 DFQATT, CDR2 SNEGSKA (reference sequence). The CDR3 runs to 15 residues. V dropped 1 base and J dropped 0 bases, with 11 bases sitting between them. CDR3 loop: CSARVPQRSTDTQYF. CDR3 DNA: TGCAGTGCTAGAGTCCCCCAGCGGAGCACAGATACGCAGTATTTT.

This clonotype came up a few times. V gene TRBV2 combines with J gene TRBJ1-5, with D unresolved. CDR1 is SNHLY and CDR2 is FYNNEI in the germline V gene. The V end lost 4 bases, the J end lost 0 bases, and 10 bases lay between the germline ends. The CDR3 is 15 amino acids. The CDR3 spells CASSVGRNSNQPQHF. As DNA, the CDR3 is TGTGCCAGCAGTGTGGGCAGGAATAGCAATCAGCCCCAGCATTTT.

The table lists this clonotype with a few counts. V usage is TRBV7-6 and J usage is TRBJ1-6; weak D call: TRBD1 (5 bases). Germline CDR1 reads SGHVS; CDR2 reads FNYEAQ. Trimming pared 2 bases from V and 8 bases from J, leaving 10 bases between. The CDR3 extends over 14 amino acids. The CDR3 spells CASSLLTGDSPLHF. As DNA, the CDR3 is TGTGCCAGCAGCTTATTAACGGGGGATTCACCCCTCCACTTT.

This chain's CDR3 is CATSRETVRANTGELFF. The CDR3 region has the DNA TGTGCCACCAGCAGAGAGACCGTGAGAGCGAACACCGGGGAGCTGTTTTTT. The chain links TRBV15 to TRBJ2-2; D is unresolved. The germline V and J ends were trimmed by 0 bases and 0 bases, with 11 bases remaining between them. The CDR3 covers 17 residues. Germline CDR1 reads LNHNV; CDR2 reads YYDKDF (reference sequence).

This clonotype was picked up a small number of times. V usage is TRBV7-3 and J usage is TRBJ2-1; TRBD2 matches at 11 bases. The CDR3 has 16 residues. V lost 0 bases and J lost 5; bases outside the gene matches: 3. Germline V gene sequence: CDR1 SGHTA, CDR2 FQGTGA. As DNA, the CDR3 is TGTGCCAGCAGCTTAACGGGGACTAGCGGACACAATGAGCAGTTCTTC. Its protein product is CASSLTGTSGHNEQFF. Drawing the rest from reference TRBV7-3 and TRBJ2-1, the complete variable domain is GAGVSQTPSNKVTEKGKYVELRCDPISGHTALYWYRQSLGQGPEFLIYFQGTGAADDSGLPNDRFFAVRPEGSVSTLKIQRTERGDSAVYLCASSLTGTSGHNEQFFGPGTRLTVL.

In this sample, this clonotype turned up a few times. The V and J genes are TRBV19 and TRBJ1-5; 7 positions agree with TRBD1. The trim removed 8 bases at V and 2 bases at J, leaving 12 bases unmatched. The CDR3 is 16 residues long. Per the germline V gene, CDR1 is LNHDA and CDR2 is SQIVND (reference sequence). CDR3 nucleotide sequence: TGTGCCAGTGTCAACCAGGACAGGATGGGCAATCAGCCCCAGCATTTT. Protein product: CASVNQDRMGNQPQHF.

Only a few counts were recorded for this clonotype. This rearrangement joins TRBV4-1 to TRBJ2-5; D is possibly TRBD2 (6 bases). CDR1 and CDR2 (germline): MGHRA, YSYEKL. The CDR3 spans 15 residues. V lost 3 bases and J lost 1, with 12 bases in between. The CDR3 sequence: CASSHLGEAQETQYF. CDR3 bases: TGCGCCAGCAGCCACTTGGGGGAGGCCCAAGAGACCCAGTACTTC.

This chain links TRBV15 with TRBJ1-6, with 9 bases matching TRBD1. The trim removed 0 bases at V and 3 bases at J, leaving 0 bases unmatched. The CDR3 loop spans 16 amino acids. Germline assignment: CDR1 LNHNV and CDR2 YYDKDF (reference sequence). The CDR3 loop is CATSREGQGYNSPLHF. The CDR3 DNA is TGTGCCACCAGCAGAGAGGGACAGGGCTATAATTCACCCCTCCACTTT.

V is TRBV24-1 and J is TRBJ2-3; TRBD2 is a possible D gene (5 bases). Germline CDR1 is KGHDR and CDR2 is SFDVKD. V was trimmed by 10 bases and J by 3 bases, leaving 16 bases between them. This CDR3 comprises 14 residues. Written as DNA, the CDR3 is TGTGCCACTGAGGGTACTGGATCGACAGATACGCAGTATTTT. It codes for CATEGTGSTDTQYF.

As for this clonotype: One end of the junction is discordant with germline, which a read error may explain. The chain recombines TRBV7-9 with TRBJ2-5, with 7 bases lining up with TRBD2. Per germline, CDR1 SEHNR and CDR2 FQNEAQ (reference sequence). The length of the CDR3 is 13 residues. For the CDR3, the DNA is TGTGCCAGCAGCCAGGGAGGGGCAGAGATCCAGTACTTC. Amino acids: CASSQGGAEIQYF.

This clonotype was observed a few times. The chain uses TRBV28 and TRBJ2-7; D is unclear. The CDR3 spans 15 residues. V was shortened by 1 base and J by 3 bases, with 13 bases between the two germline ends. The germline V gene encodes CDR1 MDHEN and CDR2 SYDVKM. The CDR3 loop reads CASSLLTLHFYEQYF. The DNA of the CDR3 is TGTGCCAGCAGTTTATTGACTCTCCATTTCTACGAGCAGTACTTC. Variable domain in full (rest from reference TRBV28 and TRBJ2-7): DVKVTQSSRYLVKRTGEKVFLECVQDMDHENMFWYRQDPGLGLRLIYFSYDVKMKEKGDIPEGYSVSREKKERFSLILESASTNQTSMYLCASSLLTLHFYEQYFGPGTRLTVT.

This clonotype was seen a handful of times. The V call is TRBV7-9, the J call TRBJ1-1, with 7 bases aligning to TRBD1. CDR3 length: 15 residues. Losses at the gene ends were 5 bases for V and 0 bases for J; bases not matched to a gene: 6. Per the germline V gene, CDR1 is SEHNR and CDR2 is FQNEAQ (reference sequence). The CDR3 protein is CASSPWDSMNTEAFF. Written as DNA, the CDR3 is TGTGCCAGCAGCCCGTGGGACAGTATGAACACTGAAGCTTTCTTT.

V usage is TRBV12-3 or TRBV12-4 and J usage is TRBJ2-7; the match to TRBD1 covers 8 bases. J was trimmed by 2 bases and V by 6 bases; bases with no gene match: 6. This CDR3 is 14 amino acids long. As DNA, the CDR3 is TGTGCCAGCAGAGACGGGACAGGAGCCTACGAGCAGTACTTC. Translating gives CASRDGTGAYEQYF.

The chain combines TRBV7-6 with TRBJ2-1; 7 bases map to TRBD2. Germline V CDR1 and CDR2: SGHVS, FNYEAQ. The length of the CDR3 is 18 residues. Trimming took 5 bases from V and 6 from J; bases not matched to a gene: 19. This CDR3 reads CASSPKPRLAIPLNEQFF. The CDR3, as DNA: TGTGCCAGCAGCCCGAAACCACGACTAGCTATACCCCTCAATGAGCAGTTCTTC.

The V gene is TRBV15, the J gene TRBJ2-5; TRBD2 agrees at 11 bases. The CDR3 is 18 residues long. Germline V gene data show CDR1 as LNHNV and CDR2 as YYDKDF (reference sequence). V dropped 1 base and J dropped 2; count of bases not matched to a gene: 9. The chain's CDR3 is CATSRALLGLAEQETQYF. The CDR3 nucleotides read TGTGCCACCAGCAGAGCGCTCCTGGGACTAGCGGAACAAGAGACCCAGTACTTC.

The V gene is TRBV6-1, the J gene TRBJ2-5; 7 positions match TRBD2. V shed 6 bases and J 3 bases; nucleotides not matched to a gene: 7. Germline CDR1 is MNHNS and CDR2 is SASEGT. The CDR3 has 14 residues. CDR3 sequence (DNA): TGTGCCAGCAGCCCGAGTCTAGCGGAAGAGACCCAGTACTTC. Translated: CASSPSLAEETQYF.

For the CDR3, the DNA is TGCAGTGCTAGAGAGGCCGGGGGACGGGGTTTAGAGACCCAGTACTTC. Encoded protein: CSAREAGGRGLETQYF. This chain connects TRBV20-1 to TRBJ2-5, with D perhaps matching TRBD2 (6 bases). Germline V gene data show CDR1 as DFQATT and CDR2 as SNEGSKA (reference sequence). The V gene lost 0 bases and the J gene lost 4 bases, with 18 bases spanning the gap. The CDR3 sequence is 16 residues long.

V is TRBV2 and J is TRBJ1-6, with TRBD1 identical over 10 bases. Trimming cost V 7 bases and J 8 bases; bases outside gene matches: 11. Germline CDR1 reads SNHLY; CDR2 reads FYNNEI. This CDR3 comprises 16 residues. The DNA of the CDR3 is TGTGCCAGCAAAAGGGACAGGGGCGCCAGTGATTCACCCCTCCACTTT. It codes for CASKRDRGASDSPLHF.

V is TRBV7-3 and J is TRBJ1-2; D is unresolved. Germline V gives CDR1 SGHTA, CDR2 FQGTGA. This CDR3 spans 13 amino acids. The germline V and J ends were trimmed by 5 bases and 0 bases, with 7 bases remaining between them. The CDR3 region is CASSPQPNYGYTF. The CDR3 bases are TGTGCCAGCAGCCCTCAGCCTAACTATGGCTACACCTTC.